The rows below give T cell receptor beta chains drawn from one sample of a study of blood T cell repertoires in COVID-19. Assay used: immunoSEQ multiplex PCR; TCRdb lists only in-frame clones, some missing. The sample includes 86,000 or so clones, about nine tenths of them seen just once. Material: peripheral blood. Source of these receptors: a woman in her forties or fifties in a cohort sampled during active COVID-19. Both conserved end residues are part of each CDR3. A D gene is named only where the DNA matches it firmly. Expanded clones are given a class, and other clones once, few, many or no size at all.

>TRBJ2-7|TRBV6-5|TRBD2|14|NA
TGTGCCAGCGTGTCGGAGCGGGGGGATAACGAGCAGTACTTC
CASVSERGDNEQYF
>TRBJ1-1|TRBV28|TRBD1|16|NA
TGTGCCAGCAGTTTCCTACGGGACAGGGTGGAAACTGAAGCTTTCTTT
CASSFLRDRVETEAFF
>TRBJ2-5|TRBV6-5|NA|13|NA
TGTGCCAGCTCTTGGACTCGCCAAGAGACCCAGTACTTC
CASSWTRQETQYF
>TRBJ2-4|TRBV10-2|NA|15|NA
TGCGCCAGCAGTCCAGGTCGCCGAGCCAAAAACATTCAGTACTTC
CASSPGRRAKNIQYF
>TRBJ2-5|TRBV19|NA|13|NA
TGTGCCAGCGGGACACCAGGACAAGAGACCCAGTACTTC
CASGTPGQETQYF
>TRBJ1-3|TRBV9|NA|14|NA
TGTGCCAGCGAGGGCGGACCCTCTGGAAACACCATATATTTT
CASEGGPSGNTIYF
>TRBJ2-1|TRBV19|TRBD1|16|NA
TGTGCCAGTAGGAGAAGGTCGGGACAGACATACAATGAGCAGTTCTTC
CASRRRSGQTYNEQFF
>TRBJ2-7|TRBV5-5|NA|15|once
TGTGCCAGCAGCCGACTTGAGAGGGAGACCTACGAGCAGTACTTC
CASSRLERETYEQYF
>TRBJ1-1|TRBV19|NA|14|NA
TGTGCCAGTAGTAGTCGAGGGTTGAACACTGAAGCTTTCTTT
CASSSRGLNTEAFF
>TRBJ2-3|TRBV24-1|TRBD1|18|NA
TGTGCCACCAGTGATTCTCAGGACAGGGGATTCCCCACAGATACGCAGTATTTT
CATSDSQDRGFPTDTQYF
>TRBJ1-2|TRBV9|NA|14|NA
TGTGCCAGCAGCGCAGAGGGACACAACTATGGCTACACCTTC
CASSAEGHNYGYTF